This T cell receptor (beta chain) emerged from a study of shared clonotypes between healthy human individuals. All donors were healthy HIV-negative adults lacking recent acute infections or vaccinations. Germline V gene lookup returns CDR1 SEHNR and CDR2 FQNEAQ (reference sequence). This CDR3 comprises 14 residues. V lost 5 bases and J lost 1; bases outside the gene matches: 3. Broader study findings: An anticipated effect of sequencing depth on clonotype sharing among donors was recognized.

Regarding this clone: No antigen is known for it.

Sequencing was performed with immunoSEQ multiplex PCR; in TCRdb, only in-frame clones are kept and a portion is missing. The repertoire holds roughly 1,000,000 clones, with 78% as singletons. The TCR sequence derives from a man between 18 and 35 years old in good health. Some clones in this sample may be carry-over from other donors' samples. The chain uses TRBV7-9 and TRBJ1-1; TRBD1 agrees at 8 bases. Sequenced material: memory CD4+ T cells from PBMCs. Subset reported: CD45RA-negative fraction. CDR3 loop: CASSPGGRNTEAFF. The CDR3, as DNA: TGTGCCAGCAGCCCAGGGGGCAGGAACACTGAAGCTTTCTTT.